What follows is one TCR beta chain and its context. This specimen comes from a study of blood T cell repertoires in COVID-19. For the study at large: Nucleic acid was either cDNA or gDNA, and it came from T cells, B-cell-depleted T cells, or PBMCs.

As processed by the authors: Amplification from reference gene primers served as the basis for estimated nucleated cell counts. TCRdb's table, derived via immunoSEQ multiplex PCR, lists solely in-frame clones and lacks some. V and J calls and clone size are those listed in that table; D and trimming were worked out from the DNA. This sample has about 120,000 clones, with 80% to 90% found just once. V gave up 5 bases and J gave up 6 bases, with 16 bases separating them. Germline assignment: CDR1 SEHNR and CDR2 FQNEAQ (reference sequence). The CDR3 has 14 amino acids. Sequencing was carried out using peripheral blood. The rearrangement links TRBV7-9 to TRBJ1-2; D not certain. This receptor was taken from a human donor in a cohort sampled during active COVID-19. The CDR3 sequence is CASSAAGSKHGYTF. The CDR3 region has the DNA TGTGCCAGCAGCGCAGCCGGGAGTAAGCATGGCTACACCTTC.